This T cell receptor beta chain is drawn from a study of CD8 T cells in Susac syndrome. Study summary: Among the Susac syndrome patients who underwent sequencing, about 6 had clinically active disease, while fewer than ten of them were in remission.

In the case of this clonotype: Its antigen is still unknown.

Findings and caveats of the study: The CD4+ T cell repertoires in Susac syndrome were not clonally expanded.

Reverse transcription of about 0.5 to 1 ug RNA was carried out with random hexamers. One entry per CDR3 protein results from TCRdb running MiXCR on the immunoSEQ multiplex PCR reads. The table includes 95,000 to 150,000 distinct CDR3 sequences, nearly 96% detected once. Germline lookup yields CDR1 SQVTM and CDR2 ANQGSEA. This CDR3 region has 13 residues. V was pared by 0 bases and J by 4 bases, with 9 bases between. The CD8+ and CD4+ T cells were negatively isolated, with the TEMRA cells enriched by FACS. The sequence was collected from a human donor with Susac syndrome. This chain uses TRBV29-1 with TRBJ1-1, with a tentative D call TRBD1 (6 bases). The source material was CD4+ T cells from PBMCs. This CDR3 reads CSVEEGGGTEAFF. CDR3 in DNA: TGCAGCGTTGAAGAGGGAGGGGGCACTGAAGCTTTCTTT. The whole variable domain, remainder taken from reference TRBV29-1 and TRBJ1-1, is SAVISQKPSRDICQRGTSLTIQCQVDSQVTMMFWYRQQPGQSLTLIATANQGSEATYESGFVIDKFPISRPNLTFSTLTVSNMSPEDSSIYLCSVEEGGGTEAFFGQGTRLTVV.